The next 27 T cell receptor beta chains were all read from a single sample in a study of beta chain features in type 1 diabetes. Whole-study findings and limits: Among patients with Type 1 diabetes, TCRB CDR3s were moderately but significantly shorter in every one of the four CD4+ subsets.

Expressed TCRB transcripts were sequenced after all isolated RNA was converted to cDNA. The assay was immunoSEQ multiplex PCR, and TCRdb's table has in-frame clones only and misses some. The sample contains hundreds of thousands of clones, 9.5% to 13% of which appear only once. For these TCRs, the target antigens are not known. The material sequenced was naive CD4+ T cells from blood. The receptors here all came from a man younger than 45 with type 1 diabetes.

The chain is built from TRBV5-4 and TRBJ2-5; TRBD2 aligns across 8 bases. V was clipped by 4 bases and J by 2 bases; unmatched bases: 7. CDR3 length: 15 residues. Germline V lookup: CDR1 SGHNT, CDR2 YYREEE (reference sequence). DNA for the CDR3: TGTGCCAGCAGCGCCGGGAGGGGGGGACAAGAGACCCAGTACTTC. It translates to CASSAGRGGQETQYF. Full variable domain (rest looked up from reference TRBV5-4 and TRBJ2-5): ETGVTQSPTHLIKTRGQQVTLRCSSQSGHNTVSWYQQALGQGPQFIFQYYREEENGRGNFPPRFSGLQFPNYSSELNVNALELDDSALYLCASSAGRGGQETQYFGPGTRLLVL.

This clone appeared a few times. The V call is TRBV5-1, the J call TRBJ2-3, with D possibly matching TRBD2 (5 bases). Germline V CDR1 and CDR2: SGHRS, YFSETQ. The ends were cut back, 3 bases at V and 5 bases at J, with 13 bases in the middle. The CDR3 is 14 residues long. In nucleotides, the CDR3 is TGCGCCAGCAGCTCTCGACCAGAGGGAGATACGCAGTATTTT. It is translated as CASSSRPEGDTQYF.

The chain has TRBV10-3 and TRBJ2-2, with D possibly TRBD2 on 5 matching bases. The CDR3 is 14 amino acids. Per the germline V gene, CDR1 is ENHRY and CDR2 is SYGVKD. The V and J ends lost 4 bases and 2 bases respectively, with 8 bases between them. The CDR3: CAISGGANTGELFF. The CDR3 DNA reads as TGTGCCATCAGTGGGGGAGCTAACACCGGGGAGCTGTTTTTT.

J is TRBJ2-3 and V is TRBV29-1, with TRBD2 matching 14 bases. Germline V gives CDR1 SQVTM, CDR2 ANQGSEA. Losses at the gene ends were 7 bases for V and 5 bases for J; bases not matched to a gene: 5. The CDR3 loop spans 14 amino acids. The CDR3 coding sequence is TGCAGCGATGGACTAGCGGGGGGACAAGATACGCAGTATTTT. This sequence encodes CSDGLAGGQDTQYF.

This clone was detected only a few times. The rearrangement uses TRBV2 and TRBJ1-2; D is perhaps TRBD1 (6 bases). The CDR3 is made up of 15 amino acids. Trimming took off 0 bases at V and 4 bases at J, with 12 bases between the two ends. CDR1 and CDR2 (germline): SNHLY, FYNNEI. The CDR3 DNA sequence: TGTGCCAGCAGTGAAGCAGTGGGGGCACCCTATGGCTACACCTTC. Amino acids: CASSEAVGAPYGYTF.

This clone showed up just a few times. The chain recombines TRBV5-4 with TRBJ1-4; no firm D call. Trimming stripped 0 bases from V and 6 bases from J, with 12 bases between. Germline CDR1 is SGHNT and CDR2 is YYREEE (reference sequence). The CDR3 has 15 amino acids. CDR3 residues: CASSLAGVNDEKLFF. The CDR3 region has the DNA TGTGCCAGCAGCTTGGCGGGAGTGAACGATGAAAAACTGTTTTTT.

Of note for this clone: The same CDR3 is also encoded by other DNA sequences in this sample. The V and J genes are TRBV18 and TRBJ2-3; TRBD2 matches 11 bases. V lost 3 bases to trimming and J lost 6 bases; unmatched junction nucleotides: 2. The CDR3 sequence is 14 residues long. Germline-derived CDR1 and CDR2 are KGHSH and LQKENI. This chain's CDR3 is CASSPTSGADTQYF. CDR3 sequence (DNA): TGTGCCAGCTCACCGACTAGCGGGGCGGATACGCAGTATTTT.

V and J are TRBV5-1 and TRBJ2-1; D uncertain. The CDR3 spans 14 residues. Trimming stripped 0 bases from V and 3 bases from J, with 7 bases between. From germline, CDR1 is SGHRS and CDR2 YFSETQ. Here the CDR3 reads CASSLATVYNEQFF. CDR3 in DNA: TGCGCCAGCAGCTTGGCTACAGTCTACAATGAGCAGTTCTTC.

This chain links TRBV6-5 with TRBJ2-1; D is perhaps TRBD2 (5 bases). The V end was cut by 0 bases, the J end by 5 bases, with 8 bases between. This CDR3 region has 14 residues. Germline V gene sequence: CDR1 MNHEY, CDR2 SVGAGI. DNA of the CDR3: TGTGCCAGCAGTTACTCGACCGGGAACAATGAGCAGTTCTTC. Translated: CASSYSTGNNEQFF.

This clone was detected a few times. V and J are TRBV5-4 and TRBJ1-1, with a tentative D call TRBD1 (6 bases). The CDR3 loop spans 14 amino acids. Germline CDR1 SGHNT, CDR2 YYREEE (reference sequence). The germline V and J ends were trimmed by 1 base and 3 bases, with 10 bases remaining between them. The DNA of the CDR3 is TGTGCCAGCAGCTTGAAAGGGGGGGACACTGAAGCTTTCTTT. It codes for CASSLKGGDTEAFF.

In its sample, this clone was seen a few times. The CDR3 reads CASHRGQGIQETQYF. Here the CDR3 DNA reads TGTGCCAGCCACAGAGGGCAGGGGATACAAGAGACCCAGTACTTC. The chain combines TRBV7-9 with TRBJ2-5; D perhaps matches TRBD1 (6 bases). CDR3 length: 15 residues. With 8 bases removed from V and 2 bases from J, the gap between germline ends came to 18 bases. Looked up from germline, CDR1 is SEHNR and CDR2 is FQNEAQ (reference sequence).

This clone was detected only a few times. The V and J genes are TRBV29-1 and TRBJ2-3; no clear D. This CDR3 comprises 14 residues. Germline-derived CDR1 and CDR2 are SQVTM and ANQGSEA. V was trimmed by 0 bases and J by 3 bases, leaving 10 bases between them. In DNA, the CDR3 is TGCAGCGTTGAAGATCAATTTAGAACAGATACGCAGTATTTT. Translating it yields CSVEDQFRTDTQYF.

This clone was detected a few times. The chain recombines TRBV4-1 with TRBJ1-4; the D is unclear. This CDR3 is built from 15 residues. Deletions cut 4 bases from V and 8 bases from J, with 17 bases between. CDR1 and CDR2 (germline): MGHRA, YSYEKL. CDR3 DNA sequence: TGCGCCAGCAGCCGAGTCGGGGTCCGAGGGGAAAAACTGTTTTTT. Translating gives CASSRVGVRGEKLFF.

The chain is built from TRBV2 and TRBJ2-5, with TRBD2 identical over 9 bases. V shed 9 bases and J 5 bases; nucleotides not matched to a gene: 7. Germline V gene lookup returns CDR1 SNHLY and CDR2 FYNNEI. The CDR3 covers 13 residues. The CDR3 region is CASAGGAAETQYF. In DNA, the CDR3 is TGTGCCAGTGCGGGGGGGGCCGCGGAGACCCAGTACTTC. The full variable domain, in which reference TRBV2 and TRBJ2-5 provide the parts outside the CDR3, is EPEVTQTPSHQVTQMGQEVILRCVPISNHLYFYWYRQILGQKVEFLVSFYNNEISEKSEIFDDQFSVERPDGSNFTLKIRSTKLEDSAMYFCASAGGAAETQYFGPGTRLLVL.

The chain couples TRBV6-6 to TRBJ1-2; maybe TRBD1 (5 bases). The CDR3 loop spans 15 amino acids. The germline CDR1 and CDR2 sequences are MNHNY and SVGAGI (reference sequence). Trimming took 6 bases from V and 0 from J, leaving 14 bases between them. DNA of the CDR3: TGTGCCAGCAGCTCGCCGACAGCCGCTAACTATGGCTACACCTTC. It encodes CASSSPTAANYGYTF.

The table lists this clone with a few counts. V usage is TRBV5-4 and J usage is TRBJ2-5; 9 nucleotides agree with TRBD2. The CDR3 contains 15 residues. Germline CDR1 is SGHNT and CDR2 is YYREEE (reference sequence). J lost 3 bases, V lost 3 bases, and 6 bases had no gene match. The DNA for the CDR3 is TGTGCCAGCAGCTCCGGGCTAGCGGGAAAAGAGACCCAGTACTTC. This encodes CASSSGLAGKETQYF.

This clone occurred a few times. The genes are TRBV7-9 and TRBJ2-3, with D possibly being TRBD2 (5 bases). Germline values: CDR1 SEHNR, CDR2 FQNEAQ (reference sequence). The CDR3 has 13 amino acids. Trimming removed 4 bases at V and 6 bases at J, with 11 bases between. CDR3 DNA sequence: TGTGCCAGCAGCTGGCATCTAGCTGATACGCAGTATTTT. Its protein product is CASSWHLADTQYF.

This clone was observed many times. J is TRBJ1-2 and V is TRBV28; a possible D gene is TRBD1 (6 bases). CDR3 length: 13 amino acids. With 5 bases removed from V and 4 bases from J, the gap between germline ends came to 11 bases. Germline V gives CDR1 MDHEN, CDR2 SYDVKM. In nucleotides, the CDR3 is TGTGCCAGCAGTCCGGGGACATCCTATGGCTACACCTTC. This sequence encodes CASSPGTSYGYTF.

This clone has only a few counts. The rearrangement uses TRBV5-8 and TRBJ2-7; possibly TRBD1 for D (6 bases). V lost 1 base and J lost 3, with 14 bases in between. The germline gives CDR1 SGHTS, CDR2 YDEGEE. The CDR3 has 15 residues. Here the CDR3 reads CASSLFRGRIYEQYF. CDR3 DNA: TGTGCCAGCAGCTTGTTCAGGGGCCGGATCTACGAGCAGTACTTC.

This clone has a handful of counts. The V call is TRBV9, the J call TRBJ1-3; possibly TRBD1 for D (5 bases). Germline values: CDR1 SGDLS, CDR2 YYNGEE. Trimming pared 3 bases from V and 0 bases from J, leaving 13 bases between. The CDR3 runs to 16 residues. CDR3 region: CASSGLQDYSGNTIYF. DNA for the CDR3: TGTGCCAGCAGCGGATTACAGGACTACTCTGGAAACACCATATATTTT.

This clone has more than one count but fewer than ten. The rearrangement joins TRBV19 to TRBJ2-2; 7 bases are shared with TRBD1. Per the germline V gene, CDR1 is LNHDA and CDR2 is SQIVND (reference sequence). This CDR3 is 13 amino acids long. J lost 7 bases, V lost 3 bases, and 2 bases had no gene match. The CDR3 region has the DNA TGTGCCAGTAGTATCAGGGGGAGCGGGGAGCTGTTTTTT. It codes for CASSIRGSGELFF.

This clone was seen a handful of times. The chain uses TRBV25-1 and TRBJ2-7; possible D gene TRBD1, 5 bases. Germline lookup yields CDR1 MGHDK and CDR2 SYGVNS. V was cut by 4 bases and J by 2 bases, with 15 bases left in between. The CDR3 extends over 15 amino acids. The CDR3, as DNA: TGTGCCAGCAGTGTCCCGACAGTTTTAACCTACGAGCAGTACTTC. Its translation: CASSVPTVLTYEQYF.

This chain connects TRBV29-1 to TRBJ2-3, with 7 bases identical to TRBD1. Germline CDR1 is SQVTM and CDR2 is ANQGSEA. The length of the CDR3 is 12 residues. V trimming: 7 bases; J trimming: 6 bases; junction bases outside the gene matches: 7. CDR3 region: CSAHRGDDTQYF. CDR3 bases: TGCAGCGCGCACAGGGGAGATGATACGCAGTATTTT.

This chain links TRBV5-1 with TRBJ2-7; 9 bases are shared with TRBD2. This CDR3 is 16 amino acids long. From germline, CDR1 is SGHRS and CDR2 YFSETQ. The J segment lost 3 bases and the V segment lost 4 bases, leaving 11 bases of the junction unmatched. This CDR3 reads CASSPQKTSGFYEQYF. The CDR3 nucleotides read TGCGCCAGCAGCCCACAAAAGACTAGCGGTTTCTACGAGCAGTACTTC.

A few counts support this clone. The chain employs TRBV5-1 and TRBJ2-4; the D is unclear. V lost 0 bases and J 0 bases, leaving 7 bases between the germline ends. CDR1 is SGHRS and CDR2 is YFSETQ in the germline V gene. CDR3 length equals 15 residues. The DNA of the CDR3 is TGCGCCAGCAGCTTGGCAGGCCTAGCCAAAAACATTCAGTACTTC. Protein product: CASSLAGLAKNIQYF.

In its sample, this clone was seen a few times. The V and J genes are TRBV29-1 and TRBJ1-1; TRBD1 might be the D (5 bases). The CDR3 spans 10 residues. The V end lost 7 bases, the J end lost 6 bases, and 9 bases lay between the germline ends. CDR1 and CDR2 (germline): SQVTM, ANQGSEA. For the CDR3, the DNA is TGCAGCGGGGGGGAGGCTGAAGCTTTCTTT. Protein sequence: CSGGEAEAFF.

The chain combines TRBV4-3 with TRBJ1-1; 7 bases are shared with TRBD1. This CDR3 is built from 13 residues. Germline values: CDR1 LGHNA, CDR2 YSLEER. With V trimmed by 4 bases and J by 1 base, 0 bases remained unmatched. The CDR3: CASSRQGNTEAFF. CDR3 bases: TGCGCCAGCAGCCGACAGGGGAACACTGAAGCTTTCTTT.